This section outlines one T cell receptor (beta chain) sequence together with its context. Other DNA sequences within the sample encode an identical CDR3. As handled by the study authors: Nucleated cell number was recorded as an estimate derived from reference gene primer amplification. Clones were sequenced by immunoSEQ multiplex PCR, and TCRdb holds only the in-frame ones, with some missing. That table gives V, J and clone size, and the DNA gave D and trimming. The table has 200,000 or so clones, about four fifths seen once; the top ten hold approximately 4.8%. The data derive from a study of blood T cell repertoires in COVID-19. Turning to the study itself: Sample material is recorded as cDNA or gDNA derived from T cells, B-cell-depleted T cells, or PBMCs.

This CDR3 is built from 15 residues. V lost 2 bases and J lost 3; bases outside the gene matches: 6. From germline, CDR1 is SGDLS and CDR2 YYNGEE. The rearrangement joins TRBV9 to TRBJ2-5, with 8 bases lining up with TRBD1. The sample comprised PBMCs or T cells enriched from blood (not recorded which). This TCR derives from a woman between 50 and 59 years old who had been exposed to COVID-19. CDR3 DNA: TGTGCCAGCAGCGTGGCCCTGACAGGGGAAGAGACCCAGTACTTC. Translated: CASSVALTGEETQYF.